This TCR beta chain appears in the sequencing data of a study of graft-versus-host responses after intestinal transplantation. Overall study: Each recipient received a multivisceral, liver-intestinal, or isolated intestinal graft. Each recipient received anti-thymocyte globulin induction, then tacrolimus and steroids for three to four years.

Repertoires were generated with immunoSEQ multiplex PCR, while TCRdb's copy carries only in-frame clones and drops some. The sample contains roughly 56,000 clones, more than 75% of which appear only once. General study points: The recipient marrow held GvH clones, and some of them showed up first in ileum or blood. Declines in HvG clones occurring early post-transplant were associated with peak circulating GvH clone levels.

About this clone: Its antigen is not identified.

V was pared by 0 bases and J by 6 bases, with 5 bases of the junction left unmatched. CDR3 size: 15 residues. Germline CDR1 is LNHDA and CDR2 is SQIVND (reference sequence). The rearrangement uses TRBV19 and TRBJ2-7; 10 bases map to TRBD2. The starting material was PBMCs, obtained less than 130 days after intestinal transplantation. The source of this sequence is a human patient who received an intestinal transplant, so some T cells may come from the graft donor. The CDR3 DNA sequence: TGTGCCAGTAGTATAGAATCTAGCGGGAGTAGCGAGCAGTACTTC. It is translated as CASSIESSGSSEQYF.